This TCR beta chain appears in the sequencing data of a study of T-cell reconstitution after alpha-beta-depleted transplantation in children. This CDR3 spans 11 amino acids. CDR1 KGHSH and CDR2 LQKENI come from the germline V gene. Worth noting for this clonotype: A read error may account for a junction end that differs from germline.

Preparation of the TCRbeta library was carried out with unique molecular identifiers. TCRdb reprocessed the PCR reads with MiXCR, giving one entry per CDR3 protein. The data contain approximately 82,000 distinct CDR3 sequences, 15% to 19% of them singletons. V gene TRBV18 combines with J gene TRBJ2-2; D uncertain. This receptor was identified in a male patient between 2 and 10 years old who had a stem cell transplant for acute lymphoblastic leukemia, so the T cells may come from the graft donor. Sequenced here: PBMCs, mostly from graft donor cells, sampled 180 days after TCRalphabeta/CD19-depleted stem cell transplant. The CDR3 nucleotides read TGTGCCACCGTGAACACCTGGGAGCTGTTTTTT. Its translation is CATVNTWELFF. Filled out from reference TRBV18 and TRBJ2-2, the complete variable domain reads NAGVMQNPRHLVRRRGQEARLRCSPMKGHSHVYWYRQLPEEGLKFMVYLQKENIIDESGMPKERFSAEFPKEGPSILRIQQVVRGDSAAYFCATVNTWELFFGEGSRLTVL.